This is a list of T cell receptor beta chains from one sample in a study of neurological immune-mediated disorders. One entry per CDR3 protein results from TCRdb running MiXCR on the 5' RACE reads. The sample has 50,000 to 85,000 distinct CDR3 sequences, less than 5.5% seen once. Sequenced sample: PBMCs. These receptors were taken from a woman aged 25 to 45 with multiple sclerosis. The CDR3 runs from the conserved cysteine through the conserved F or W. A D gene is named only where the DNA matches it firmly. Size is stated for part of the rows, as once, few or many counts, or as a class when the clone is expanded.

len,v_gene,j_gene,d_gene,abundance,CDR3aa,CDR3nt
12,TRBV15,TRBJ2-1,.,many,CATSNNYNEQFF,TGTGCCACCAGTAATAATTACAATGAGCAGTTCTTC
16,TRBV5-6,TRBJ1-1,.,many,CASSLVWGGMNTEAFF,TGTGCCAGCAGCTTGGTTTGGGGGGGCATGAACACTGAAGCTTTCTTT
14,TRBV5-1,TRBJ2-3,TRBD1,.,CASSYGQGADTQYF,TGCGCCAGCAGCTACGGACAGGGGGCAGATACGCAGTATTTT
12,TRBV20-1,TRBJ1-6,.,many,CSARSQGSNLHF,TGCAGTGCTAGATCTCAGGGCTCCAACCTCCACTTT
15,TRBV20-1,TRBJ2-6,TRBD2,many,CSARSWGGVANVLTF,TGCAGTGCTAGATCCTGGGGGGGAGTGGCCAACGTCCTGACTTTC
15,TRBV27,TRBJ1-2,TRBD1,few,CASSPGTGRGYGYTF,TGTGCCAGCAGTCCAGGGACAGGGAGGGGCTATGGCTACACCTTC
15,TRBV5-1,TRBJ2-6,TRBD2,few,CASGGGTSGANVLTF,TGCGCCAGCGGCGGGGGTACCTCTGGGGCCAACGTCCTGACTTTC
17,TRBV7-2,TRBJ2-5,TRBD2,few,CASSFNPAGVYQETQYF,TGTGCCAGCAGCTTTAATCCAGCGGGGGTGTACCAAGAGACCCAGTACTTC
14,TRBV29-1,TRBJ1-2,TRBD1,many,CSVESRGTDNGYTF,TGCAGCGTTGAGAGCAGGGGGACAGATAATGGCTACACCTTC
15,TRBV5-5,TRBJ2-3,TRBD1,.,CASSSRGQGTDTQYF,TGTGCCAGCAGCTCCCGGGGACAGGGGACAGATACGCAGTATTTT
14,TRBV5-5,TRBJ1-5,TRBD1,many,CASRAGTGVQPQHF,TGTGCCAGCAGGGCCGGGACAGGGGTCCAGCCCCAGCATTTT
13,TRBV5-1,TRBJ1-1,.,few,CASSYRDHTEAFF,TGCGCCAGCAGCTACAGGGACCACACTGAAGCTTTCTTT
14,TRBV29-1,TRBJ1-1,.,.,CSVVSGTWNTEAFF,TGCAGCGTTGTGAGTGGGACTTGGAACACTGAAGCTTTCTTT
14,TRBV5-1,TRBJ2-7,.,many,CASSSGSTVGEQYF,TGCGCCAGCAGCTCCGGCAGTACCGTCGGGGAGCAGTACTTC
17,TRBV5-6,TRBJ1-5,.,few,CASSLGGGRAYNQPQNF,TGTGCCAGCAGCTTGGGAGGTGGGAGGGCCTACAATCAGCCCCAGAATTTT
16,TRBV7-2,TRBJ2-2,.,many,CASSYDLGASTGELFF,TGTGCCAGCAGCTACGATTTGGGGGCGAGTACCGGGGAGCTGTTTTTT
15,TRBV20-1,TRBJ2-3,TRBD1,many,CSAGGTGGLQGTQYF,TGCAGTGCGGGAGGGACAGGGGGCCTCCAAGGTACGCAGTATTTT
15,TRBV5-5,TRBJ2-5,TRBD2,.,CASSLGLASGETQYF,TGTGCCAGCAGCCTGGGACTAGCGAGCGGAGAGACCCAGTACTTC
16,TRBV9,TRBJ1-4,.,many,CASSDGAWRANEKLFF,TGTGCCAGCAGCGACGGGGCCTGGAGGGCTAATGAAAAACTGTTTTTT
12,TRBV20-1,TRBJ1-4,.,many,CSARADRWELFF,TGCAGTGCTAGAGCAGACAGGTGGGAACTGTTTTTT
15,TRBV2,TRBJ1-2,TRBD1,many,CASSEGDRENYGYTF,TGTGCCAGCAGTGAAGGGGACAGGGAAAACTATGGCTACACCTTC
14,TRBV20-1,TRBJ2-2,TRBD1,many,CSAQGLRKTGELFF,TGCAGTGCACAGGGGTTGCGTAAAACCGGGGAGCTGTTTTTT
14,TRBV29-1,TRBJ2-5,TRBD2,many,CSVAGTSGGETQYF,TGCAGCGTTGCCGGGACTAGCGGGGGCGAGACCCAGTACTTC
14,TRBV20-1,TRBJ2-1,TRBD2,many,CSARPAGGSNEQFF,TGCAGTGCTAGGCCGGCGGGGGGGTCGAATGAGCAGTTCTTC
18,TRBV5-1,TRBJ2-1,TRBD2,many,CASSPGLAGGLLVGEQFF,TGCGCCAGCAGCCCGGGACTAGCGGGGGGGCTGCTAGTCGGTGAGCAGTTCTTC
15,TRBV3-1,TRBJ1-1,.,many,CASSQGRHPNTEAFF,TGTGCCAGCAGCCAAGGCAGACACCCGAACACTGAAGCTTTCTTT
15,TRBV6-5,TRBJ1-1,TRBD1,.,CASSEPRTGISEAFF,TGTGCCAGCAGTGAACCGCGGACAGGGATCAGTGAAGCTTTCTTT
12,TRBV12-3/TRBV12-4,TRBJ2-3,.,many,CASRGSTDTQYF,TGTGCCAGCAGGGGTAGCACAGATACGCAGTATTTT
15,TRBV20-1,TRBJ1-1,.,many,CSARDKTTGNTEAFF,TGCAGTGCTAGAGATAAAACGACAGGAAACACTGAAGCTTTCTTT
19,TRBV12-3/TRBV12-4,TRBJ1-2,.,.,CASSLAPQYTAARPYGYTF,TGTGCCAGCAGTTTAGCCCCCCAGTATACAGCCGCCCGACCCTATGGCTACACCTTC
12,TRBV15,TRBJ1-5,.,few,CATAQGNQPQNF,TGTGCCACCGCGCAGGGGAATCAGCCCCAGAATTTT
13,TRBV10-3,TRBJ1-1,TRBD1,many,CAISRTGDTEAFF,TGTGCCATCAGCCGTACAGGGGACACTGAAGCTTTCTTT
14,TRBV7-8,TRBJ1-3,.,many,CASTRRGSGNTIYF,TGTGCCAGCACGAGGCGTGGATCTGGAAACACCATATATTTT
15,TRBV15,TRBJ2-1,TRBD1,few,CATGKRGGFGNEQFF,TGTGCCACCGGAAAACGAGGGGGCTTTGGTAATGAGCAGTTCTTC
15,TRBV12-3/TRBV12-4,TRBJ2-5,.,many,CASSLNRRQIETQYF,TGTGCCAGCAGTTTAAACCGCAGACAGATAGAGACCCAGTACTTC
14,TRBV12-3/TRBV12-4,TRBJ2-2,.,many,CASSLTGFTGELFF,TGTGCCAGCAGCTTGACCGGGTTCACCGGGGAGCTGTTTTTT
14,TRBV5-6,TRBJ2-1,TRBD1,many,CASSDDRAYNEQFF,TGTGCCAGCAGTGATGACAGGGCCTACAATGAGCAGTTCTTC
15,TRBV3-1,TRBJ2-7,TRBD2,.,CASSQSGRGAYEQYF,TGTGCCAGCAGCCAAAGTGGCCGGGGGGCCTACGAGCAGTACTTC
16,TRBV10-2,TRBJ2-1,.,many,CASSETLVGSYNEQFF,TGCGCCAGCAGTGAAACCCTCGTGGGTAGCTACAATGAGCAGTTCTTC
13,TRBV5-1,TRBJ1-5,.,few,CASSLGKNQPQHF,TGCGCCAGCAGCTTGGGAAAGAATCAGCCCCAGCATTTT
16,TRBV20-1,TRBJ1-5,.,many,CSATMQRWGANQPQHF,TGCAGTGCTACAATGCAACGCTGGGGGGCCAATCAGCCCCAGCATTTT
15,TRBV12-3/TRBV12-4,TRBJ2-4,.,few,CASSFGGPDENIQYF,TGTGCCAGCAGTTTCGGGGGGCCAGACGAAAACATTCAGTACTTC
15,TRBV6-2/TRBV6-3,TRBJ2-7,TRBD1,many,CASTRDDDRAYEQYF,TGTGCCAGCACCCGAGATGACGACAGGGCCTACGAGCAGTACTTC
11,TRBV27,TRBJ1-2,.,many,CASWGGPGYTF,TGTGCCAGCTGGGGGGGGCCTGGCTACACCTTC
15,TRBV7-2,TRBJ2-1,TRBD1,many,CASSPRQGGYNEQFF,TGTGCCAGCAGCCCAAGACAGGGTGGGTACAATGAGCAGTTCTTC
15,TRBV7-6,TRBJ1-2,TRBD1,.,CASSPRTGLNYGYTF,TGTGCCAGCAGCCCCCGGACAGGGTTAAACTATGGCTACACCTTC
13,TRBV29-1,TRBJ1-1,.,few,CSAMQGVETEAFF,TGCAGCGCCATGCAGGGTGTGGAGACTGAAGCTTTCTTT
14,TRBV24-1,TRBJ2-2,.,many,CATCHPPNTGELFF,TGTGCCACCTGCCATCCTCCGAACACCGGGGAGCTGTTTTTT
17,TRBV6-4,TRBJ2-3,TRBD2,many,CASSDAPTSGGADTQYF,TGTGCCAGCAGTGACGCCCCGACTAGCGGGGGGGCCGATACGCAGTATTTT
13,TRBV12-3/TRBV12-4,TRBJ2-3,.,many,CASSRSGTDTQYF,TGTGCCAGCAGTCGCAGCGGCACAGATACGCAGTATTTT
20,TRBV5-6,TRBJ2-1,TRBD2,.,CASSLGRGGLVGGSYNEQFF,TGTGCCAGCAGCTTGGGGCGGGGGGGCCTGGTAGGAGGGAGTTACAATGAGCAGTTCTTC
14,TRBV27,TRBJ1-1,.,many,CASSPLGIGTEAFF,TGTGCCAGCAGCCCTCTAGGGATCGGCACTGAAGCTTTCTTT
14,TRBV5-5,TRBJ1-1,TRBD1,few,CASSLGQGSDGAFF,TGTGCCAGCAGCTTGGGACAGGGGTCCGACGGAGCTTTCTTT
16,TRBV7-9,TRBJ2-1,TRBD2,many,CASILAGGSSYNEQFF,TGTGCCAGCATCCTAGCGGGGGGTAGCTCCTACAATGAGCAGTTCTTC
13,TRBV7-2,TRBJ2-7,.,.,CASSRDTLYEQYF,TGTGCCAGCAGCCGGGACACCCTTTACGAGCAGTACTTC
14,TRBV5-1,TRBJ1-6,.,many,CASSLDSYNSPLHF,TGCGCCAGCAGCTTGGACAGTTATAATTCACCCCTCCACTTT
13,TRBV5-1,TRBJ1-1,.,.,CASSLAATTEAFF,TGCGCCAGCAGCTTGGCTGCTACCACTGAAGCTTTCTTT
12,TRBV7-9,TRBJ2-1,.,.,CASSSSRHEQFF,TGTGCCAGCAGCTCGTCCCGGCATGAGCAGTTCTTC
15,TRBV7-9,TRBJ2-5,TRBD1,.,CASSGEQGARETQYF,TGTGCCAGCAGCGGCGAACAGGGGGCGAGGGAGACCCAGTACTTC